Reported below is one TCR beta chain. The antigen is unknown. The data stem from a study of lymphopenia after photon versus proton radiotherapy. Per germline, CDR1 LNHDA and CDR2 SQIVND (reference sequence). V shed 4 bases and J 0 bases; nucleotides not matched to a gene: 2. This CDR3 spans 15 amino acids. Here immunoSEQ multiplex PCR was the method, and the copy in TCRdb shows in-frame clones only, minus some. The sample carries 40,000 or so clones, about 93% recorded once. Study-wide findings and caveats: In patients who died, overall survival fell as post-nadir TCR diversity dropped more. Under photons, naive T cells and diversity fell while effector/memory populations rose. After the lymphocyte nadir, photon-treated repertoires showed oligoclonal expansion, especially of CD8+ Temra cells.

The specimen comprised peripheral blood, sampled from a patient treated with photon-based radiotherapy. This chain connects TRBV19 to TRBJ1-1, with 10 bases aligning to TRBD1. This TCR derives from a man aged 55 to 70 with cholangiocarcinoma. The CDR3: CASSRTGGMNTEAFF. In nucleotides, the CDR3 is TGTGCCAGTAGTAGGACAGGGGGGATGAACACTGAAGCTTTCTTT.